This T cell receptor beta chain was recovered during a study of CD8+ T cells in alopecia areata. At the level of the study: Tofacitinib ran 6 to 18 months, followed by 6 months off drug.

In the case of this clone: Its antigen remains unidentified.

This CDR3 region has 15 residues. Trimming removed 5 bases at V and 0 bases at J, with 11 bases between. In germline, CDR1 is MGHDK, CDR2 SYGVNS. Extracted RNA was reverse transcribed, and the resulting cDNA served as sequencing template. Assay used: immunoSEQ multiplex PCR; TCRdb lists only in-frame clones, some missing. The sample holds more than 200,000 clones, under 70% seen once. The treatment was: oral pan-JAK inhibitor, 5-10 mg twice daily. Peripheral blood and lesional scalp punch biopsies came from alopecia areata patients. Sorting from PBMCs produced CD4+ and CD8+ T cells. General study results and limits: For patients receiving tofacitinib, scalp clonality and expanded CD8+ clones among the top 100 significantly decreased.

The TCR sequence derives from a human donor with alopecia areata. The chain recombines TRBV25-1 with TRBJ1-3; D not resolved. The source was CD4+ T cells sorted from blood, collected at week 4, from a patient treated with tofacitinib. CDR3 nucleotide sequence: TGTGCCAGCAGTCTGCCAGCAGCCTCTGGAAACACCATATATTTT. Its translation is CASSLPAASGNTIYF.